The 27 T cell receptor beta chains given below trace back to one sample, sequenced in a study of technical replicates of blood from several donors. Assay: immunoSEQ multiplex PCR; the TCRdb copy retains only in-frame clones and omits some. The data contain 75,000 to 100,000 clones, around 94% of them singletons. Sequenced: T cells isolated from PBMCs. The receptor set was obtained from a human donor in good health.

The chain couples TRBV7-8 to TRBJ2-3; TRBD2 aligns across 10 bases. The germline V gene has CDR1 SGHVS and CDR2 FQNEAQ. The CDR3 runs 16 residues. J lost 4 bases, V lost 5 bases, and 9 bases had no gene match. The CDR3 DNA is TGTGCCAGCAGCGAACTTAGCGGGAGGTCCCCAGATACGCAGTATTTT. Protein sequence: CASSELSGRSPDTQYF.

This clone occurred once. The chain joins TRBV6-6 to TRBJ1-1; the D gene is possibly TRBD1 (5 bases). Between the trimmed V and J ends, which lost 4 bases and 1 base, there was a span of 10 bases. CDR1 is MNHNY, CDR2 SVGAGI, per germline (reference sequence). The CDR3 has 14 residues. CDR3 nucleotide sequence: TGTGCCAGCAGTTTTGATCAGGGGAACACTGAAGCTTTCTTT. As protein: CASSFDQGNTEAFF.

A single count supports this clone. The rearrangement uses TRBV10-1 and TRBJ2-7; D gene ambiguous. V dropped 6 bases and J dropped 7 bases, with 10 bases sitting between them. The CDR3 runs 11 residues. In germline, CDR1 is WNHNN, CDR2 SYGVQD (reference sequence). The CDR3 nucleotides are TGCGCCAGCAGGAAACGGGTGGAGCAGTACTTC. This sequence encodes CASRKRVEQYF.

The chain is built from TRBV6-6 and TRBJ2-5; 8 bases fit TRBD1. V shed 4 bases, J shed 5 bases, and the junction held 0 bases outside the gene matches. The germline V gene encodes CDR1 MNHNY and CDR2 SVGAGI (reference sequence). CDR3 length: 12 amino acids. The CDR3 reads CASSWDRETQYF. CDR3 DNA: TGTGCCAGCAGTTGGGACAGGGAGACCCAGTACTTC.

This chain joins TRBV6-1 and TRBJ1-5, with D hard to call. CDR1 and CDR2 from the germline V gene are MNHNS and SASEGT. The length of the CDR3 is 14 residues. Trimming took 4 bases from V and 1 from J, leaving 8 bases between them. CDR3 region: CASSAGKSNQPQHF. CDR3 coding DNA: TGTGCCAGCAGTGCAGGAAAAAGCAATCAGCCCCAGCATTTT.

The V call is TRBV19, the J call TRBJ1-4, with TRBD1 identical over 9 bases. Germline V CDR1 and CDR2: LNHDA, SQIVND (reference sequence). This CDR3 has 14 amino acids. V lost 6 bases to trimming and J lost 5 bases; unmatched junction nucleotides: 4. CDR3 amino acids: CASSHRGPNEKLFF. The CDR3, as DNA: TGTGCCAGTAGCCACAGGGGGCCAAATGAAAAACTGTTTTTT.

The chain uses TRBV30 and TRBJ1-2, with D possibly TRBD1 on 5 matching bases. The ends were cut back, 8 bases at V and 0 bases at J, with 13 bases in the middle. The CDR3 covers 13 residues. Germline CDR1 reads GTSNPN; CDR2 reads SVGIG (reference sequence). The CDR3: CAGRAATNYGYTF. For the CDR3, the DNA is TGTGCCGGCAGGGCGGCGACTAACTATGGCTACACCTTC.

Concerning this clone: This CDR3 is also generated by other DNA sequences in the sample. This rearrangement joins TRBV5-1 to TRBJ1-1; maybe TRBD1 (5 bases). Trimming left V 1 base short and J 2 bases short, with 6 bases between. Germline V gives CDR1 SGHRS, CDR2 YFSETQ. This CDR3 is built from 13 residues. The CDR3 reads CASSLQGNTEAFF. The CDR3 region has the DNA TGCGCCAGCAGCTTGCAGGGAAACACTGAAGCTTTCTTT.

V and J are TRBV4-1 and TRBJ2-1, with a tentative D call TRBD2 (6 bases). Germline CDR1 and CDR2: MGHRA and YSYEKL. V was cut by 5 bases and J by 6 bases, with 17 bases left in between. The CDR3 has 15 residues. The CDR3 protein is CASSLLAHEGNEQFF. CDR3 sequence (DNA): TGCGCCAGCAGCTTACTAGCCCATGAGGGCAATGAGCAGTTCTTC.

The chain couples TRBV5-1 to TRBJ1-2; no definite D call. The V end was cut by 0 bases, the J end by 11 bases, with 11 bases between. The CDR3 has 12 residues. Germline CDR1 is SGHRS and CDR2 is YFSETQ. As DNA, the CDR3 is TGCGCCAGCAGCTTGGAGGACTCCCATTACACCTTC. Translation gives CASSLEDSHYTF.

A single count supports this clone. The gene calls are TRBV5-1 and TRBJ2-3, with D perhaps TRBD2 (6 bases). From germline, CDR1 is SGHRS and CDR2 YFSETQ. The germline V and J ends were trimmed by 4 bases and 2 bases, with 17 bases remaining between them. This CDR3 contains 16 residues. This CDR3 reads CASSGGVLGATDTQYF. As DNA, the CDR3 is TGCGCCAGCAGCGGAGGGGTTTTAGGGGCCACAGATACGCAGTATTTT.

The chain combines TRBV6-1 with TRBJ2-6; D gene uncertain. CDR3 length: 14 amino acids. V was cut by 3 bases and J by 4 bases, with 7 bases left in between. Germline values: CDR1 MNHNS, CDR2 SASEGT. DNA for the CDR3: TGTGCCAGCAGTGAGGTACAGGGGGCCAACGTCCTGACTTTC. Its protein is CASSEVQGANVLTF.

The chain carries TRBV6-6 and TRBJ1-4; D gene ambiguous. V lost 7 bases and J 0 bases, leaving 9 bases between the germline ends. Germline CDR1 reads MNHNY; CDR2 reads SVGAGI (reference sequence). This CDR3 is built from 14 residues. This CDR3 is CASTPRATNEKLFF. CDR3 nucleotide sequence: TGTGCCAGCACGCCTCGGGCAACTAATGAAAAACTGTTTTTT.

The CDR3 here is CASSRTVPNEKLFF. In nucleotides, the CDR3 is TGTGCCAGCAGCCGGACAGTCCCTAATGAAAAACTGTTTTTT. The rearrangement joins TRBV6-5 to TRBJ1-4; possible D gene TRBD1, 6 bases. CDR1 is MNHEY and CDR2 is SVGAGI in the germline V gene. The CDR3 has 14 amino acids. Trimming stripped 6 bases from V and 3 bases from J, with 11 bases between.

The J gene is TRBJ2-5, the V gene TRBV2, with 9 positions matching TRBD2. The germline CDR1 and CDR2 sequences are SNHLY and FYNNEI. Unmatched junction bases numbered 6, after V lost 3 bases and J lost 1 base. This CDR3 has 16 amino acids. CDR3 residues: CASSDIKAGGQETQYF. The DNA for the CDR3 is TGTGCCAGCAGTGATATTAAAGCGGGGGGCCAAGAGACCCAGTACTTC.

This sequence joins TRBV6-5 and TRBJ1-2; 8 nucleotides align to TRBD1. V shed 0 bases, J shed 3 bases, and the junction held 0 bases outside the gene matches. The CDR3 is made up of 14 amino acids. Per germline, CDR1 MNHEY and CDR2 SVGAGI. The CDR3 DNA reads TGTGCCAGCAGTTACTCGGACAGGGACTATGGCTACACCTTC. Translating it yields CASSYSDRDYGYTF.

This chain joins TRBV5-1 and TRBJ1-1; no firm D call. The CDR3 spans 16 residues. Germline V gene sequence: CDR1 SGHRS, CDR2 YFSETQ. Trimming removed 0 bases from V and 1 base from J, with 13 bases in between. The chain's CDR3 is CASSLASQVGNTEAFF. Written as DNA, the CDR3 is TGCGCCAGCAGCTTGGCCAGTCAGGTCGGGAACACTGAAGCTTTCTTT.

The chain uses TRBV2 and TRBJ2-4; 7 nucleotides align to TRBD2. V lost 7 bases, J lost 3 bases, and 6 bases stayed unmatched. CDR3 length equals 14 residues. The germline gives CDR1 SNHLY, CDR2 FYNNEI. CDR3 loop: CASTATSSKNIQYF. In DNA form, the CDR3 reads TGTGCCAGCACCGCGACTAGCAGCAAAAACATTCAGTACTTC.

The genes are TRBV5-6 and TRBJ2-1; 9 nucleotides match TRBD2. Trimming at V came to 5 bases and at J to 7 bases, leaving 10 bases not matched to a gene. Germline V gene sequence: CDR1 SGHDT, CDR2 YYEEEE. The CDR3 is 15 amino acids. The CDR3 spells CASSIRAGGGNEQFF. In DNA, the CDR3 is TGTGCCAGCAGTATTCGAGCGGGGGGAGGAAATGAGCAGTTCTTC.

The chain joins TRBV5-1 to TRBJ1-4; 7 nucleotides line up with TRBD1. This CDR3 contains 14 residues. CDR1 is SGHRS and CDR2 is YFSETQ in the germline V gene. Germline trimming cut 4 bases from V and 7 bases from J; bases unmatched to any gene: 7. CDR3 protein: CASSIGQAGEKLFF. As DNA, the CDR3 is TGCGCCAGCAGCATCGGACAGGCGGGTGAAAAACTGTTTTTT.

The chain carries TRBV29-1 and TRBJ2-1; 10 bases fit TRBD1. Germline loops: CDR1 SQVTM, CDR2 ANQGSEA. V lost 6 bases and J lost 9; bases outside the gene matches: 8. The CDR3 spans 13 residues. CDR3 sequence (DNA): TGCAGCGTGTCCCGGGACAGGGGTGGTGAGCAGTTCTTC. Translated: CSVSRDRGGEQFF.

This clone was seen once. The V call is TRBV13, the J call TRBJ1-2; possibly TRBD1 for D (5 bases). Germline lookup yields CDR1 PRHDT and CDR2 FYEKMQ (reference sequence). The CDR3 covers 15 residues. Between the trimmed V and J ends, which lost 2 bases and 2 bases, there was a span of 12 bases. The CDR3 loop is CASSLTIGENYGYTF. The CDR3 DNA reads as TGTGCCAGCAGCTTAACTATAGGGGAAAACTATGGCTACACCTTC. Full variable domain (rest looked up from reference TRBV13 and TRBJ1-2): AAGVIQSPRHLIKEKRETATLKCYPIPRHDTVYWYQQGPGQDPQFLISFYEKMQSDKGSIPDRFSAQQFSDYHSELNMSSLELGDSALYFCASSLTIGENYGYTFGSGTRLTVV.

The V and J genes are TRBV7-8 and TRBJ2-5, with 7 bases aligning to TRBD1. This CDR3 contains 17 residues. The V gene end was trimmed by 5 bases and the J gene end by 3 bases; junction bases not matched to a gene: 15. Germline CDR1 is SGHVS and CDR2 is FQNEAQ. DNA of the CDR3: TGTGCCAGCAGCCACTTAGTTTTCGGGACAGTGAAAGAGACCCAGTACTTC. Translating it yields CASSHLVFGTVKETQYF.

The chain uses TRBV29-1 and TRBJ2-7, with D perhaps TRBD1 (6 bases). Per germline, CDR1 SQVTM and CDR2 ANQGSEA. V lost 6 bases and J 4 bases, leaving 13 bases between the germline ends. There are 12 residues in the CDR3. The CDR3 DNA reads as TGCAGCGTGATCCTCAGGGGATACGAGCAGTACTTC. Residues: CSVILRGYEQYF.

V gene TRBV18 combines with J gene TRBJ2-7; 7 nucleotides agree with TRBD2. The CDR3 is made up of 15 amino acids. V was clipped by 5 bases and J by 3 bases; unmatched bases: 10. Germline CDR1 KGHSH, CDR2 LQKENI. CDR3 sequence reads: CASSVAGPGGYEQYF. DNA for the CDR3: TGTGCCAGCTCAGTGGCGGGACCGGGGGGCTACGAGCAGTACTTC.

The V call is TRBV27, the J call TRBJ2-1; D possibly corresponds to TRBD2 (7 bases). The CDR3 totals 16 residues. Deletions cut 3 bases from V and 0 bases from J, with 12 bases between. Looked up from germline, CDR1 is MNHEY and CDR2 is SMNVEV (reference sequence). The CDR3 coding sequence is TGTGCCAGCAGTTTTGGCGGGGGCCGCTCCTACAATGAGCAGTTCTTC. This translates into CASSFGGGRSYNEQFF.

The V call is TRBV5-3, the J call TRBJ2-1; D is perhaps TRBD2 (6 bases). TRBV5-3 is recorded as an ORF, its role being uncertain. This CDR3 region has 14 residues. V lost 4 bases to trimming and J lost 5 bases, with 13 bases between them. For the CDR3, the DNA is TGTGCCAGAAGCCGCCTAGGACTAAACAATGAGCAGTTCTTC. Translation gives CARSRLGLNNEQFF.